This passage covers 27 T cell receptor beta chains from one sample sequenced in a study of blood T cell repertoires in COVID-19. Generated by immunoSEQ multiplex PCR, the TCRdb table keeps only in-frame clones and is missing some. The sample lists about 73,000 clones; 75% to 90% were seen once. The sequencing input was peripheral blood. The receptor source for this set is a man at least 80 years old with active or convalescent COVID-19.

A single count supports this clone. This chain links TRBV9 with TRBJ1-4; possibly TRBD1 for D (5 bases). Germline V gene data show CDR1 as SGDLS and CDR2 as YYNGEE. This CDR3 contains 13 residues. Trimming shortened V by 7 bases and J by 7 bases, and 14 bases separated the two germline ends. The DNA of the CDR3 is TGTGCCAGCTCTCCAGGGCTAAGTGAAAAACTGTTTTTT. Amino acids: CASSPGLSEKLFF.

In DNA, the CDR3 is TGTGCCAGCAGCCAAGATTACACACTGAACACTGAAGCTTTCTTT. This gives the protein CASSQDYTLNTEAFF. The chain recombines TRBV4-2 with TRBJ1-1, with D unresolved. The CDR3 sequence is 15 residues long. Germline V CDR1 and CDR2: LGHNA, YNFKEQ. Trimming left V 0 bases short and J 0 bases short, with 8 bases between.

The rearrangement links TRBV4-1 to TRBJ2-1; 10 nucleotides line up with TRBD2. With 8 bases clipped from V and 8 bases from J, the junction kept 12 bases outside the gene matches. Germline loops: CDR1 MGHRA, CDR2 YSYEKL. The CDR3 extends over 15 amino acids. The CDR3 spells CASGRGPSGSDEQFF. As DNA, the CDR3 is TGCGCCAGCGGGCGGGGGCCTAGCGGGAGCGATGAGCAGTTCTTC.

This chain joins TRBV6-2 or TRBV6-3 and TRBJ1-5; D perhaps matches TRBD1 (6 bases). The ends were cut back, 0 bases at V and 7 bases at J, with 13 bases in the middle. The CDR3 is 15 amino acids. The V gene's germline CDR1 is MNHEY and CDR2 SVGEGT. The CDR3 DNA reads TGTGCCAGCAGTTACTCATCCAGGGGCTCGCAGCCCCAGCATTTT. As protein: CASSYSSRGSQPQHF.

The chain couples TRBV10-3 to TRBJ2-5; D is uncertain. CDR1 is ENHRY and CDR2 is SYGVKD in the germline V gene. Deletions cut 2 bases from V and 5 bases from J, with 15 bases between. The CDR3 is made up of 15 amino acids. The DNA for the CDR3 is TGTGCCATCAGTGAGACGGAAGGCCAGAGGGAGACCCAGTACTTC. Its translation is CAISETEGQRETQYF.

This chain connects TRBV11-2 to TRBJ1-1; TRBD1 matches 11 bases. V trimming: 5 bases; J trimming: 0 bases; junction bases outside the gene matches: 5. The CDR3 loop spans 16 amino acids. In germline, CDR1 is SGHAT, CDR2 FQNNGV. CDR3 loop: CASSHGQGAMNTEAFF. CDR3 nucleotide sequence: TGTGCCAGCAGCCACGGACAGGGGGCCATGAACACTGAAGCTTTCTTT.

Written as DNA, the CDR3 is TGTGCCAGCAGTTTATCAGTATACCGGGACAGCCGTAATTCACCCCTCCACTTT. This translates into CASSLSVYRDSRNSPLHF. The chain recombines TRBV27 with TRBJ1-6; 7 bases are a match to TRBD1. This CDR3 spans 18 amino acids. The J segment lost 6 bases and the V segment lost 0 bases, leaving 11 bases of the junction unmatched. CDR1 and CDR2 (germline): MNHEY, SMNVEV (reference sequence).

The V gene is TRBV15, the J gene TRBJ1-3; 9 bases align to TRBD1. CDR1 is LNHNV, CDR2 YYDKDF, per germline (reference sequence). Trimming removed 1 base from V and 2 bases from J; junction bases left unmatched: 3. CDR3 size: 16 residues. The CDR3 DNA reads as TGTGCCACCAGCAGAGGAGGGGACAGGGCTGGAAACACCATATATTTT. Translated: CATSRGGDRAGNTIYF.

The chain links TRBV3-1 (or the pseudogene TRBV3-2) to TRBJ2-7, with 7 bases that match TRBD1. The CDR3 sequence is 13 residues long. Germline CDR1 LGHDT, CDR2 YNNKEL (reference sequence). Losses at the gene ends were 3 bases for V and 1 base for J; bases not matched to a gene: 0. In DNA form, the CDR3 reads TGTGCCAGCAGCCAGGGACAGTCCTACGAGCAGTACTTC. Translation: CASSQGQSYEQYF.

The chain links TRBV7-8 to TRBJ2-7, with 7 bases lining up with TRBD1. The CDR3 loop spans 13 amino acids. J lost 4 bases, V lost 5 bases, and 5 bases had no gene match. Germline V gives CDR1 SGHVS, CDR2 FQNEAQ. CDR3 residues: CASSLGTVYEQYF. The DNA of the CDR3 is TGTGCCAGCAGCCTGGGGACAGTTTACGAGCAGTACTTC.

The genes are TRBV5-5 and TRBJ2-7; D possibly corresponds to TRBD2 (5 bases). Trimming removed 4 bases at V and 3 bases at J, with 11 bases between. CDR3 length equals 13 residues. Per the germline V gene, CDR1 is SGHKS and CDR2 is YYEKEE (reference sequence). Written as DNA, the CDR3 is TGTGCCAGCAGCCCAGACGGACTCTACGAGCAGTACTTC. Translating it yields CASSPDGLYEQYF.

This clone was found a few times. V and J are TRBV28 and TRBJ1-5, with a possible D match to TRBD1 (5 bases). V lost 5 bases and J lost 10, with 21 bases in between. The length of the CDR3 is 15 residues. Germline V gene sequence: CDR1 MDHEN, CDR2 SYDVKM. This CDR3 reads CASSRLGAQEIPQHF. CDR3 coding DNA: TGTGCCAGCAGTAGACTTGGGGCACAGGAAATTCCCCAGCATTTT.

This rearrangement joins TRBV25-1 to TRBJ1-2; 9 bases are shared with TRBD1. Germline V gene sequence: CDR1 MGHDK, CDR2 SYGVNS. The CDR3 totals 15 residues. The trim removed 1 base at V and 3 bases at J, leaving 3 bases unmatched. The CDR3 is CASSESGDRDYGYTF. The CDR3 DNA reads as TGTGCCAGCAGTGAATCAGGGGACAGGGACTATGGCTACACCTTC.

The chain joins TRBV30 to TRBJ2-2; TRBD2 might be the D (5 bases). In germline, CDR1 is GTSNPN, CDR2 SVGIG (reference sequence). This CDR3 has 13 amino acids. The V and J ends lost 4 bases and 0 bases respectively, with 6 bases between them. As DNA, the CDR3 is TGTGCCTGGACGGGGTCGAACACCGGGGAGCTGTTTTTT. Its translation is CAWTGSNTGELFF.

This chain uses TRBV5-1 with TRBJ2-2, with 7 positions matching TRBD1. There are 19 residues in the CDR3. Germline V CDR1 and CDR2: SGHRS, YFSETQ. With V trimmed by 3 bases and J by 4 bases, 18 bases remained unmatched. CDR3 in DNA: TGCGCCAGCAGCTCCACCTCCGACAGGGCAATCCGGACCACCGGGGAGCTGTTTTTT. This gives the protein CASSSTSDRAIRTTGELFF.

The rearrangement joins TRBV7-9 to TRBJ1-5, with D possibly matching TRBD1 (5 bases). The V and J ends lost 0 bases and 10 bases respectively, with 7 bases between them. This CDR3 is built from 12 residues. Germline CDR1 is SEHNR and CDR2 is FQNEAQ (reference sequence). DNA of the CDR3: TGTGCCAGCAGCTTAGCGCAGGGTCCCCAGCATTTT. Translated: CASSLAQGPQHF. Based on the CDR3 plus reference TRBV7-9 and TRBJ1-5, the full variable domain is DTGVSQNPRHKITKRGQNVTFRCDPISEHNRLYWYRQTLGQGPEFLTYFQNEAQLEKSRLLSDRFSAERPKGSFSTLEIQRTEQGDSAMYLCASSLAQGPQHFGDGTRLSIL.

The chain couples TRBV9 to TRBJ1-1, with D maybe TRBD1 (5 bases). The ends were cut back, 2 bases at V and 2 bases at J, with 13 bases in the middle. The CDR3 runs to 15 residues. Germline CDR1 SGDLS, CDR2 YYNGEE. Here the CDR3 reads CASSVVSGFNTEAFF. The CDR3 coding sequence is TGTGCCAGCAGCGTTGTTTCAGGGTTCAACACTGAAGCTTTCTTT.

CDR3 sequence reads: CASSGQGPAAGQETQYF. The CDR3 DNA follows: TGTGCCAGCAGTGGACAGGGCCCCGCGGCAGGGCAAGAGACCCAGTACTTC. The chain recombines TRBV2 with TRBJ2-5, with 7 bases aligning to TRBD1. Trimming cost V 4 bases and J 2 bases; bases outside gene matches: 13. The CDR3 loop spans 17 amino acids. Germline V lookup: CDR1 SNHLY, CDR2 FYNNEI.

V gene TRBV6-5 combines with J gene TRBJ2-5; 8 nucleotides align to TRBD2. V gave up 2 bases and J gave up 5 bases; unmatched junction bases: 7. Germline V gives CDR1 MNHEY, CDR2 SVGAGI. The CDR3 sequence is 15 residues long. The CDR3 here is CASSYRGPGGETQYF. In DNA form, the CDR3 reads TGTGCCAGCAGTTACAGAGGGCCGGGGGGGGAGACCCAGTACTTC.

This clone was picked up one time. CDR3: CASRRDRYGNEQFF. CDR3 sequence (DNA): TGTGCCAGCAGGAGGGACAGGTATGGCAATGAGCAGTTCTTC. The chain joins TRBV2 to TRBJ2-1, with 8 bases lining up with TRBD1. The CDR3 runs 14 residues. Germline values: CDR1 SNHLY, CDR2 FYNNEI. Trimming cost V 6 bases and J 6 bases; bases outside gene matches: 7.

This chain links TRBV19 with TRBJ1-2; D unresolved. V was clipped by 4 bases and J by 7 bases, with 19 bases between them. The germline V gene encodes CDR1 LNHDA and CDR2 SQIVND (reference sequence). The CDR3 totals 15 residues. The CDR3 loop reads CASSTSAVGLGGYTF. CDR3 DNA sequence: TGTGCCAGTAGTACCTCGGCGGTCGGCCTGGGTGGCTACACCTTC.

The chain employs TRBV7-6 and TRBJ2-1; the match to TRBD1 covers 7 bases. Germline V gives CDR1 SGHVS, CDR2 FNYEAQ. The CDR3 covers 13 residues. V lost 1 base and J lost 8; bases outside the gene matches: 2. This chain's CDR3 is CASSLGGTDEQFF. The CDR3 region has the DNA TGTGCCAGCAGCTTAGGGGGGACAGATGAGCAGTTCTTC.

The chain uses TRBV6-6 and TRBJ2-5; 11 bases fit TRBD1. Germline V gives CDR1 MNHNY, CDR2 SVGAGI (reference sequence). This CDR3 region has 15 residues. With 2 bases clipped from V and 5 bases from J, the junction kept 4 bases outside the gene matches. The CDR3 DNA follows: TGTGCCAGCAGTTACCGGACAGGGGGCGGTGAGACCCAGTACTTC. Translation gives CASSYRTGGGETQYF.

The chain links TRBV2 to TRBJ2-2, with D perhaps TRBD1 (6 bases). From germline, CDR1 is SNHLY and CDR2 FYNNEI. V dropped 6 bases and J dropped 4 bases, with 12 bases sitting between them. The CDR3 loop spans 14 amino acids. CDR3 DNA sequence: TGTGCCAGCAGAGGAAACAGGGCCACCGGGGAGCTGTTTTTT. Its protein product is CASRGNRATGELFF.

CDR3 sequence (DNA): TGCGCCAGCAGCTTATACCCGAGGACAGGTGGAAATAATTCACCCCTCCACTTT. It is translated as CASSLYPRTGGNNSPLHF. The chain couples TRBV5-1 to TRBJ1-6; the match to TRBD1 covers 7 bases. V dropped 2 bases and J dropped 5; count of bases not matched to a gene: 13. From germline, CDR1 is SGHRS and CDR2 YFSETQ. The CDR3 runs to 18 residues.

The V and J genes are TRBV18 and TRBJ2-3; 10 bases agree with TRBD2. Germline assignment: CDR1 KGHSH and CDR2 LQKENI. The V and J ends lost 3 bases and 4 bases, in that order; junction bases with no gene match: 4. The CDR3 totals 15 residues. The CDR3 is CASSPLAGGPDTQYF. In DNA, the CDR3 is TGTGCCAGCTCACCCTTAGCGGGAGGACCAGATACGCAGTATTTT. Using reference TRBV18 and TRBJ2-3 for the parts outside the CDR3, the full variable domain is NAGVMQNPRHLVRRRGQEARLRCSPMKGHSHVYWYRQLPEEGLKFMVYLQKENIIDESGMPKERFSAEFPKEGPSILRIQQVVRGDSAAYFCASSPLAGGPDTQYFGPGTRLTVL.

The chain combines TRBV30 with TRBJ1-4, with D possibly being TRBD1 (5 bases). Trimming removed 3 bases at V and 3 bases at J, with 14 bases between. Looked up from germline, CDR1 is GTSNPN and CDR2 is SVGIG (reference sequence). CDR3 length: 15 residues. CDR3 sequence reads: CAWRADSVANEKLFF. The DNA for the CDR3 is TGTGCCTGGAGAGCTGACAGTGTTGCTAATGAAAAACTGTTTTTT.